This TCR beta chain is drawn from a study of T cell changes during pregnancy in multiple sclerosis. V lost 5 bases, J lost 7 bases, and 20 bases lay in between. The CDR3 runs to 15 residues. Germline lookup yields CDR1 SEHNR and CDR2 FQNEAQ (reference sequence). Assay used: immunoSEQ multiplex PCR; TCRdb lists only in-frame clones, some missing. The table includes 60,000 or so clones, 90% to 95% detected once. The J gene is TRBJ1-2, the V gene TRBV7-9, with D tentatively TRBD1 (6 bases). This TCR was recovered from a female donor with multiple sclerosis, enrolled in a pregnancy study. The material was CD4+ T cells from peripheral blood mononuclear cells, obtained before pregnancy. Here the CDR3 DNA reads TGTGCCAGCAGCCAGGCGGGGGTTACCAGGGGTGGCTACACCTTC. Protein sequence: CASSQAGVTRGGYTF.